Reported below is one T cell receptor beta chain. The data derive from a study of blood T cell repertoires in COVID-19. The table came from immunoSEQ multiplex PCR; TCRdb's copy has only in-frame clones and leaves some out. The sample lists 52,000 or so clones, roughly 85% occurring once. The germline V gene has CDR1 LNHDA and CDR2 SQIVND (reference sequence). V shed 7 bases, J shed 4 bases, and the junction held 7 bases outside the gene matches. The CDR3 totals 14 residues. This TCR derives from a human donor in a cohort sampled during active or convalescent COVID-19. The rearrangement uses TRBV19 and TRBJ1-1; TRBD1 matches 9 bases. Sequencing was done on a sample of peripheral blood. The DNA of the CDR3 is TGTGCCAGTAACTCCGGGACAGGGCTCACTGAAGCTTTCTTT. Its translation: CASNSGTGLTEAFF.